The 9 T cell receptor beta chains presented below share a single source sample, sequenced in a study of blood T cell repertoires in COVID-19. Measured with immunoSEQ multiplex PCR; TCRdb has only the in-frame clones, and not every one. This sample has about 240,000 clones, with 82% found just once. The sample comprised peripheral blood. Receptor source: a woman aged 55 to 70 with active or convalescent COVID-19.

J is TRBJ2-5 and V is TRBV9; D unresolved. The CDR3 totals 13 residues. Per germline, CDR1 SGDLS and CDR2 YYNGEE. Deletions cut 3 bases from V and 1 base from J, with 7 bases between. The CDR3, as DNA: TGTGCCAGCAGCGAACAGCCCCAAGAGACCCAGTACTTC. It yields the protein CASSEQPQETQYF.

The genes are TRBV10-3 and TRBJ2-1, with D perhaps matching TRBD2 (6 bases). Looked up from germline, CDR1 is ENHRY and CDR2 is SYGVKD. The CDR3 length is 12 residues. The V end was cut by 3 bases, the J end by 9 bases, with 9 bases between. The CDR3 region has the DNA TGTGCCATCAGTGAACTAGCAAGTGAGCAGTTCTTC. Protein: CAISELASEQFF.

The chain recombines TRBV5-1 with TRBJ2-1, with D possibly TRBD2 on 5 matching bases. This CDR3 spans 12 amino acids. V shed 0 bases and J shed 10 bases, with 8 bases lying between them. Germline loops: CDR1 SGHRS, CDR2 YFSETQ. The chain's CDR3 is CASSLALVEQFF. CDR3 DNA sequence: TGCGCCAGCAGCTTGGCACTAGTCGAGCAGTTCTTC.

V gene TRBV5-8 combines with J gene TRBJ1-6; D perhaps matches TRBD1 (6 bases). V was pared by 4 bases and J by 9 bases, with 14 bases between. CDR3 length: 14 amino acids. Per germline, CDR1 SGHTS and CDR2 YDEGEE. The CDR3 reads CASSLRTVGSPLHF. CDR3 sequence (DNA): TGTGCCAGCAGCCTAAGGACAGTGGGTTCACCCCTCCACTTT.

The chain joins TRBV9 to TRBJ2-3; D may be TRBD1 (6 bases). CDR1 is SGDLS and CDR2 is YYNGEE in the germline V gene. The CDR3 is made up of 15 amino acids. The ends were cut back, 0 bases at V and 1 base at J, with 9 bases in the middle. In DNA, the CDR3 is TGTGCCAGCAGCGTAGACAGGGCCCGCACAGATACGCAGTATTTT. Translated, it gives CASSVDRARTDTQYF.

This chain uses TRBV9 with TRBJ1-2; TRBD1 is a possible D gene (6 bases). Trimming pared 2 bases from V and 1 base from J, leaving 18 bases between. The CDR3 has 17 residues. Germline loops: CDR1 SGDLS, CDR2 YYNGEE. CDR3 bases: TGTGCCAGCAGCGTCGAGGACAGCACTTTCGATAACTATGGCTACACCTTC. Its translation: CASSVEDSTFDNYGYTF. Looking up the rest from reference TRBV9 and TRBJ1-2 gives the full variable domain: DSGVTQTPKHLITATGQRVTLRCSPRSGDLSVYWYQQSLDQGLQFLIQYYNGEERAKGNILERFSAQQFPDLHSELNLSSLELGDSALYFCASSVEDSTFDNYGYTFGSGTRLTVV.

This clone has more than one count but fewer than ten. The chain employs TRBV6-5 and TRBJ1-1, with a tentative D call TRBD1 (6 bases). V lost 6 bases to trimming and J lost 1 base, with 9 bases between them. This CDR3 spans 13 amino acids. CDR1 is MNHEY and CDR2 is SVGAGI in the germline V gene. The CDR3 protein is CASRLTGNTEAFF. CDR3 DNA: TGTGCCAGCAGATTGACAGGGAACACTGAAGCTTTCTTT.

V is TRBV5-3 and J is TRBJ2-5, with 8 bases matching TRBD2. TRBV5-3 is known as an ORF, though its function is uncertain. V was pared by 0 bases and J by 3 bases, with 7 bases of the junction left unmatched. The CDR3 is made up of 16 amino acids. The CDR3: CARSLEASGLKETQYF. DNA for the CDR3: TGTGCCAGAAGCTTGGAGGCTAGCGGGCTCAAAGAGACCCAGTACTTC.

This rearrangement joins TRBV6-6 to TRBJ2-7, with 10 bases matching TRBD2. Germline CDR1 is MNHNY and CDR2 is SVGAGI (reference sequence). This CDR3 is 15 amino acids long. Losses at the gene ends were 6 bases for V and 2 bases for J; bases not matched to a gene: 7. In DNA form, the CDR3 reads TGTGCCAGCAGCCGTATTAGCGGGGGGCCCTACGAGCAGTACTTC. It translates to CASSRISGGPYEQYF.